A selection of T cell receptor beta chains follows, all from one sample in a study of T cells in Graves' hyperthyroidism and ophthalmopathy. TCRdb re-derived calls from the multiplex PCR reads in MiXCR, one entry per CDR3 protein. This sample has some 400,000 distinct CDR3 sequences, with approximately 15% found just once. The sample comprised blood. The receptor set was obtained from a man younger than 45 with Graves' hyperthyroidism that later progressed to Graves' ophthalmopathy. The CDR3 runs from the conserved cysteine through the conserved F or W. Each record gives: clone size, D gene, J gene, V gene, CDR3 protein, CDR3 DNA. D genes are given only for firm matches. Size is omitted from some rows. Given values are once, few, many or a class for expanded clones.

size: many
D: TRBD1
J: TRBJ1-2
V: TRBV5-1
CDR3: CASSVTGDRLNDYGYTF
DNA: TGCGCCAGCAGCGTGACAGGGGACCGGTTGAATGACTATGGCTACACCTTC

size: many
D: TRBD1
J: TRBJ2-5
V: TRBV12-3/TRBV12-4
CDR3: CASRGTTGTGLEYF
DNA: TGTGCCAGCAGGGGTACTACCGGGACAGGGCTGGAGTACTTC

size: few
D: TRBD2
J: TRBJ2-5
V: TRBV7-9
CDR3: CASSLRSSGGETQYF
DNA: TGTGCCAGCAGCTTAAGGTCTAGCGGGGGTGAGACCCAGTACTTC

size: many
D: TRBD1
J: TRBJ1-1
V: TRBV12-5
CDR3: CASGLTGQGANTEAFF
DNA: TGTGCTAGTGGTTTGACGGGACAGGGGGCGAACACTGAAGCTTTCTTT

size: -
D: -
J: TRBJ1-6
V: TRBV6-1
CDR3: CASSESHPSYNSPLHF
DNA: TGTGCCAGCAGTGAGTCTCACCCCTCCTATAATTCACCCCTCCACTTT

size: many
D: TRBD1
J: TRBJ1-5
V: TRBV7-2
CDR3: CASSASQGFNQPQHF
DNA: TGTGCCAGCAGCGCTTCACAGGGGTTCAATCAGCCCCAGCATTTT

size: many
D: -
J: TRBJ2-1
V: TRBV7-2
CDR3: CASSLTSWGNEQFF
DNA: TGTGCCAGCAGCCTTACTAGCTGGGGCAATGAGCAGTTCTTC

size: few
D: TRBD2
J: TRBJ2-2
V: TRBV6-1
CDR3: CASRLGLAGELFF
DNA: TGTGCCAGCAGACTCGGACTAGCCGGGGAGCTGTTTTTT

size: -
D: TRBD2
J: TRBJ2-7
V: TRBV6-9
CDR3: CASSSTSGGSYEQYF
DNA: TGTGCCAGCAGTTCTACTAGCGGGGGCTCCTACGAGCAGTACTTC

size: -
D: TRBD1
J: TRBJ2-7
V: TRBV29-1
CDR3: CSVSRTGGIYEQYF
DNA: TGCAGCGTTAGCAGGACAGGGGGCATATACGAGCAGTACTTC

size: many
D: TRBD2
J: TRBJ2-3
V: TRBV11-2
CDR3: CASSLVGGGVTDTQYF
DNA: TGTGCCAGCAGCTTAGTTGGCGGGGGGGTGACAGATACGCAGTATTTT

size: many
D: TRBD2
J: TRBJ2-7
V: TRBV7-8
CDR3: CASSLGSRGGSYEQYF
DNA: TGTGCCAGCAGCTTAGGTTCGCGGGGGGGATCCTACGAGCAGTACTTC

size: many
D: -
J: TRBJ1-6
V: TRBV12-3/TRBV12-4
CDR3: CASSPGRNSPLHF
DNA: TGTGCCAGCAGTCCCGGACGGAATTCACCCCTCCACTTT

size: few
D: -
J: TRBJ2-5
V: TRBV2
CDR3: CASSDIRETQYF
DNA: TGTGCCAGCAGTGATATCCGTGAGACCCAGTACTTC

size: few
D: -
J: TRBJ2-3
V: TRBV6-1
CDR3: CASSPGGARDTQYF
DNA: TGTGCCAGCAGTCCTGGGGGGGCGCGGGATACGCAGTATTTT

size: few
D: TRBD2
J: TRBJ2-2
V: TRBV18
CDR3: CASSPGRGGSGELFF
DNA: TGTGCCAGCTCACCAGGGAGGGGAGGATCCGGGGAGCTGTTTTTT

size: many
D: -
J: TRBJ2-5
V: TRBV6-5
CDR3: CASSYGAEETQYF
DNA: TGTGCCAGCAGTTACGGGGCAGAAGAGACCCAGTACTTC